This T cell receptor beta chain was recorded in a study of T cell responses to AZD1222 COVID-19 vaccine. Study-wide results and caveats: Seropositive AZD1222 recipients at baseline numbered only 6 or 7. Sampling that yielded the repertoires occurred only after the peak T cell response. A mostly white British donor set with more females was recruited, and clonal diversity was possibly underestimated. The study reported that nearly half of spike-specific TCRs target unmutated variant regions.

Generated by immunoSEQ multiplex PCR, the TCRdb table keeps only in-frame clones and is missing some. In the table there are some 140,000 clones, approximately 90% of which are singletons. This CDR3 has 12 amino acids. Germline CDR1 is SGHAT and CDR2 is FQNNGV. V was cut by 5 bases and J by 6 bases, with 10 bases left in between. Points on this clone: Its antigen is not identified.

The chain couples TRBV11-2 to TRBJ1-2; D gene uncertain. The TCR sequence derives from an adult who received the AZD1222 COVID-19 vaccine. The sample in question was peripheral blood, obtained 28 days after the second AZD1222 dose. The CDR3: CASSQEGNGYTF. The CDR3 DNA sequence: TGTGCCAGCAGCCAAGAAGGAAATGGCTACACCTTC. The whole variable domain, remainder taken from reference TRBV11-2 and TRBJ1-2, is EAGVAQSPRYKIIEKRQSVAFWCNPISGHATLYWYQQILGQGPKLLIQFQNNGVVDDSQLPKDRFSAERLKGVDSTLKIQPAKLEDSAVYLCASSQEGNGYTFGSGTRLTVV.